Listed here are 30 T cell receptor beta chains from one sample, sequenced in a study of blood T cell repertoires in COVID-19. Using immunoSEQ multiplex PCR, the repertoire was profiled, and TCRdb retains in-frame clones only, with some absent. In the table there are roughly 150,000 clones, around 82% of which are singletons. The sample comprised peripheral blood. These receptor sequences come from a woman older than 75 with active or convalescent COVID-19.

The chain couples TRBV6-5 to TRBJ1-2; the match to TRBD1 covers 8 bases. V trimming: 6 bases; J trimming: 3 bases; junction bases outside the gene matches: 9. The CDR3 sequence is 15 residues long. The germline gives CDR1 MNHEY, CDR2 SVGAGI. CDR3 protein: CASREGDRTYYGYTF. CDR3 sequence (DNA): TGTGCCAGCAGAGAGGGGGACAGGACCTACTATGGCTACACCTTC.

This chain uses TRBV6-5 with TRBJ2-3, with D possibly matching TRBD1 (6 bases). CDR1 and CDR2 from the germline V gene are MNHEY and SVGAGI. The V end was cut by 6 bases, the J end by 4 bases, with 8 bases between. There are 12 residues in the CDR3. DNA of the CDR3: TGTGCCAGCAGACAGGGCGCAGATACGCAGTATTTT. Protein product: CASRQGADTQYF.

V usage is TRBV3-1 (or the pseudogene TRBV3-2) and J usage is TRBJ1-1; 11 nucleotides line up with TRBD1. Losses at the gene ends were 3 bases for V and 4 bases for J; bases not matched to a gene: 4. This CDR3 is 15 amino acids long. Germline CDR1 LGHDT, CDR2 YNNKEL (reference sequence). The CDR3 nucleotides are TGTGCCAGCAGCCATGCCGGGACAGGGGGCACTGAAGCTTTCTTT. It is translated as CASSHAGTGGTEAFF.

V usage is TRBV28 and J usage is TRBJ1-2; D gene ambiguous. Looked up from germline, CDR1 is MDHEN and CDR2 is SYDVKM. The CDR3 runs to 10 residues. V lost 5 bases, J lost 5 bases, and 3 bases lay in between. The DNA for the CDR3 is TGTGCCAGCAGTCATTATGGCTACACCTTC. Translation: CASSHYGYTF.

The chain recombines TRBV5-1 with TRBJ2-7; D gene ambiguous. This CDR3 is 14 amino acids long. Germline-derived CDR1 and CDR2 are SGHRS and YFSETQ. V dropped 1 base and J dropped 2 bases, with 10 bases sitting between them. The CDR3 sequence: CASSLSYGAYEQYF. DNA of the CDR3: TGCGCCAGCAGCTTGTCCTACGGTGCCTACGAGCAGTACTTC.

The CDR3 DNA reads TGTGCCAGCAGCTTGAGGACAGGCAATCAGCCCCAGCATTTT. Its translation is CASSLRTGNQPQHF. This chain uses TRBV5-8 with TRBJ1-5; the D gene is possibly TRBD1 (6 bases). This CDR3 spans 14 amino acids. V lost 1 base and J lost 2, with 7 bases in between. CDR1 SGHTS and CDR2 YDEGEE come from the germline V gene.

The J gene is TRBJ2-3, the V gene TRBV5-4, with 7 positions matching TRBD1. The J segment lost 0 bases and the V segment lost 2 bases, leaving 3 bases of the junction unmatched. Germline V gives CDR1 SGHNT, CDR2 YYREEE (reference sequence). The CDR3 extends over 15 amino acids. CDR3: CASSFPGQSTDTQYF. The CDR3 DNA is TGTGCCAGCAGCTTTCCGGGACAGAGCACAGATACGCAGTATTTT. The full variable domain, rest sourced from reference TRBV5-4 and TRBJ2-3, is ETGVTQSPTHLIKTRGQQVTLRCSSQSGHNTVSWYQQALGQGPQFIFQYYREEENGRGNFPPRFSGLQFPNYSSELNVNALELDDSALYLCASSFPGQSTDTQYFGPGTRLTVL.

This rearrangement joins TRBV30 to TRBJ1-2; 8 nucleotides agree with TRBD1. This CDR3 comprises 14 residues. The germline V gene has CDR1 GTSNPN and CDR2 SVGIG (reference sequence). V lost 5 bases to trimming and J lost 2 bases; unmatched junction nucleotides: 7. As DNA, the CDR3 is TGTGCCTGGGATGGGACAGGCCGAAACTATGGCTACACCTTC. Protein sequence: CAWDGTGRNYGYTF. Combining the CDR3 with reference TRBV30 and TRBJ1-2 gives the whole variable domain SQTIHQWPATLVQPVGSPLSLECTVEGTSNPNLYWYRQAAGRGLQLLFYSVGIGQISSEVPQNLSASRPQDRQFILSSKKLLLSDSGFYLCAWDGTGRNYGYTFGSGTRLTVV.

The chain links TRBV5-1 to TRBJ2-1; perhaps TRBD2 as D (6 bases). V was trimmed by 4 bases and J by 1 base, leaving 15 bases between them. Germline V CDR1 and CDR2: SGHRS, YFSETQ. The CDR3 contains 16 residues. CDR3 protein: CASSSEAGLSYNEQFF. For the CDR3, the DNA is TGCGCCAGCAGCAGTGAAGCGGGTTTATCCTACAATGAGCAGTTCTTC.

This chain uses TRBV3-1 (or the pseudogene TRBV3-2) with TRBJ2-5; 15 bases are a match to TRBD2. The CDR3 contains 14 residues. Germline CDR1 LGHDT, CDR2 YNNKEL (reference sequence). V was clipped by 8 bases and J by 7 bases; unmatched bases: 5. This CDR3 is CASRTSGRVATQYF. The CDR3 DNA follows: TGTGCCAGCCGGACTAGCGGGAGGGTAGCGACCCAGTACTTC.

This clone was recorded a few times. This chain links TRBV6-4 with TRBJ1-2, with no clear D. Deletions cut 4 bases from V and 1 base from J, with 7 bases between. The CDR3 sequence is 13 residues long. Germline V lookup: CDR1 MRHNA, CDR2 SNTAGT. CDR3 in amino acids: CASSVGNNYGYTF. Here the CDR3 DNA reads TGTGCCAGCAGTGTCGGGAATAACTATGGCTACACCTTC.

This clone came up once. The chain carries TRBV2 and TRBJ1-3; D is possibly TRBD1 (6 bases). Looked up from germline, CDR1 is SNHLY and CDR2 is FYNNEI. The V end was cut by 6 bases, the J end by 1 base, with 13 bases between. The CDR3 runs 15 residues. This CDR3 reads CASRETGFSGNTIYF. CDR3 in DNA: TGTGCCAGCAGGGAAACAGGGTTTTCTGGAAACACCATATATTTT.

This clone was picked up a small number of times. The genes are TRBV3-1 (or the pseudogene TRBV3-2) and TRBJ1-1, with D unresolved. The germline V gene has CDR1 LGHDT and CDR2 YNNKEL (reference sequence). The CDR3 is made up of 13 amino acids. V was clipped by 4 bases and J by 4 bases, with 10 bases between them. CDR3 residues: CASSPRFGTEAFF. The CDR3 DNA reads as TGTGCCAGCAGCCCCCGGTTCGGCACTGAAGCTTTCTTT.

The chain uses TRBV5-1 and TRBJ2-3; TRBD1 is a possible D gene (6 bases). The CDR3 has 14 residues. CDR1 is SGHRS and CDR2 is YFSETQ in the germline V gene. V was cut by 3 bases and J by 5 bases, with 13 bases left in between. As DNA, the CDR3 is TGCGCCAGCAGCTCCTCCCTAGGGGGAGATACGCAGTATTTT. Its translation is CASSSSLGGDTQYF.

The chain employs TRBV19 and TRBJ2-4, with 9 bases that match TRBD2. CDR1 is LNHDA, CDR2 SQIVND, per germline (reference sequence). V lost 5 bases, J lost 5 bases, and 16 bases stayed unmatched. The length of the CDR3 is 18 residues. CDR3: CASSLTALAGGAENIQYF. DNA for the CDR3: TGTGCCAGTAGTTTGACGGCCCTGGCGGGAGGGGCTGAAAACATTCAGTACTTC.

V usage is TRBV6-1 and J usage is TRBJ1-4; maybe TRBD1 (6 bases). Per germline, CDR1 MNHNS and CDR2 SASEGT. The CDR3 totals 15 residues. V dropped 1 base and J dropped 7 bases, with 13 bases sitting between them. The CDR3 sequence is CASSEVGGAFEKLFF. The CDR3 coding sequence is TGTGCCAGCAGTGAAGTTGGGGGGGCGTTTGAAAAACTGTTTTTT.

As regards this clone: Other DNA sequences of this sample code for an identical CDR3. The chain combines TRBV19 with TRBJ1-5; 8 bases match TRBD1. Germline V gene sequence: CDR1 LNHDA, CDR2 SQIVND (reference sequence). The CDR3 totals 14 residues. The ends lost 4 bases at V and 4 bases at J; junction bases unmatched: 3. CDR3 nucleotide sequence: TGTGCCAGTAGTACCACAGGGGGTAATCAGCCCCAGCATTTT. It specifies CASSTTGGNQPQHF.

CDR3 bases: TGTGCCAGCATTAGGACTAGCGGGAGGAATGAGCAGTTCTTC. This sequence encodes CASIRTSGRNEQFF. The rearrangement joins TRBV6-5 to TRBJ2-1, with TRBD2 matching over 14 bases. The V gene's germline CDR1 is MNHEY and CDR2 SVGAGI. This CDR3 has 14 residues. V lost 7 bases, J lost 7 bases, and 3 bases stayed unmatched.

The chain carries TRBV3-1 (or the pseudogene TRBV3-2) and TRBJ2-2; D might be TRBD2 (5 bases). Trimming removed 1 base from V and 5 bases from J, with 8 bases in between. The CDR3 has 14 residues. Germline assignment: CDR1 LGHDT and CDR2 YNNKEL (reference sequence). The CDR3 nucleotides are TGTGCCAGCAGCCAAGCGGGATTTACCGGGGAGCTGTTTTTT. Protein product: CASSQAGFTGELFF.

The chain is built from TRBV5-5 and TRBJ2-7; D remains unclear. CDR1 and CDR2 (germline): SGHKS, YYEKEE (reference sequence). The germline V and J ends were trimmed by 2 bases and 1 base, with 7 bases remaining between them. The CDR3 spans 13 residues. The CDR3 coding sequence is TGTGCCAGCAGCTTTCTCGGTTCCTACGAGCAGTACTTC. Translation gives CASSFLGSYEQYF.

The chain recombines TRBV6-1 with TRBJ1-2; D perhaps matches TRBD1 (5 bases). Germline CDR1 is MNHNS and CDR2 is SASEGT. This CDR3 spans 16 amino acids. V was trimmed by 2 bases and J by 3 bases, leaving 16 bases between them. CDR3 coding DNA: TGTGCCAGCAGTGAAATCACAGCCCGGGGGGACTATGGCTACACCTTC. As protein: CASSEITARGDYGYTF.

The chain has TRBV9 and TRBJ1-3, with D perhaps matching TRBD1 (6 bases). Trimming removed 2 bases at V and 2 bases at J, with 14 bases between. CDR3 length equals 16 residues. Germline CDR1 and CDR2: SGDLS and YYNGEE. CDR3 sequence: CASSVEGVTPGNTIYF. The CDR3 DNA sequence: TGTGCCAGCAGCGTCGAGGGGGTTACACCTGGAAACACCATATATTTT.

The V call is TRBV5-6, the J call TRBJ2-4, with a tentative D call TRBD1 (5 bases). Trimming cost V 7 bases and J 9 bases, with 23 bases left between them. This CDR3 comprises 15 residues. Germline CDR1 SGHDT, CDR2 YYEEEE. The CDR3 protein is CASLSSYNPQGIQYF. In nucleotides, the CDR3 is TGTGCCAGCTTAAGTAGCTATAATCCCCAGGGCATTCAGTACTTC.

This clone was seen only a few times. The chain is built from TRBV12-3 or TRBV12-4 and TRBJ1-5; D remains unclear. The CDR3 sequence is 12 residues long. V lost 3 bases and J lost 11, with 11 bases in between. The CDR3 DNA follows: TGTGCCAGCAGTTTTTCACGGGGAGCCCAGCATTTT. Protein sequence: CASSFSRGAQHF.

The chain combines TRBV7-3 with TRBJ2-1; 9 bases are shared with TRBD1. V was pared by 3 bases and J by 3 bases, with 9 bases of the junction left unmatched. In germline, CDR1 is SGHTA, CDR2 FQGTGA. CDR3 size: 17 residues. Written as DNA, the CDR3 is TGTGCCAGCAGCTTGACCGGGACAGGGACCTACTACAATGAGCAGTTCTTC. As protein: CASSLTGTGTYYNEQFF.

V gene TRBV6-1 combines with J gene TRBJ2-5; D might be TRBD1 (5 bases). Germline-derived CDR1 and CDR2 are MNHNS and SASEGT. V lost 1 base, J lost 5 bases, and 14 bases lay in between. The CDR3 has 15 residues. In nucleotides, the CDR3 is TGTGCCAGCAGTGAAGGGGGCTGGGGTGGGGAGACCCAGTACTTC. Translating gives CASSEGGWGGETQYF.

The J gene is TRBJ1-6, the V gene TRBV7-9; D not certain. Germline CDR1 reads SEHNR; CDR2 reads FQNEAQ (reference sequence). Trimming cost V 5 bases and J 8 bases, with 10 bases left between them. This CDR3 contains 13 residues. In nucleotides, the CDR3 is TGTGCCAGCAGCCCATACTTGGATTCACCCCTCCACTTT. As protein: CASSPYLDSPLHF.

The DNA for the CDR3 is TGTGCCAGCAGCGCAGGGCCCCCGTCAAGAGCCCAGTACTTC. Its protein is CASSAGPPSRAQYF. The gene calls are TRBV28 and TRBJ2-5, with a tentative D call TRBD1 (5 bases). Looked up from germline, CDR1 is MDHEN and CDR2 is SYDVKM. The CDR3 is made up of 14 amino acids. V was shortened by 6 bases and J by 9 bases, with 20 bases between the two germline ends.

V is TRBV18 and J is TRBJ1-1, with D unresolved. V was pared by 5 bases and J by 8 bases, with 18 bases between. The CDR3 runs to 14 residues. The germline V gene encodes CDR1 KGHSH and CDR2 LQKENI. CDR3 amino acids: CASSETLRGVEAFF. The CDR3 DNA follows: TGTGCCAGCTCAGAAACCCTACGGGGTGTCGAAGCTTTCTTT.

The chain has TRBV19 and TRBJ2-2; D may be TRBD2 (5 bases). Germline V gene data show CDR1 as LNHDA and CDR2 as SQIVND (reference sequence). The CDR3 has 15 amino acids. V lost 3 bases, J lost 4 bases, and 12 bases lay in between. The DNA for the CDR3 is TGTGCCAGTAGTATTACAACCCGGGGCACCGGGGAGCTGTTTTTT. Encoded protein: CASSITTRGTGELFF.